The subject of this entry is one T cell receptor (beta chain). The entry originates in a study of shared T cell receptors in the human thymus. The table came from immunoSEQ multiplex PCR; TCRdb's copy has only in-frame clones and leaves some out. The top ten hold approximately 0.01% of the sample, which has 650,000 to 950,000 clones, 80% to 90% seen once. Germline V CDR1 and CDR2: SEHNR, FQNEAQ (reference sequence). The junction had 6 bases not matched to a gene; V was cut back by 5 bases and J by 6 bases. The CDR3 is 14 residues long. These sequences were also reported in another study, on human thymus T cells.

V usage is TRBV7-9 and J usage is TRBJ1-4, with 7 bases lining up with TRBD1. The clonotype comes from a girl under three years old with a congenital heart defect. The source material was thymocytes. CDR3 sequence (DNA): TGTGCCAGCAGCCGACAGGGTTTGGATGAAAAACTGTTTTTT. Translating gives CASSRQGLDEKLFF. Based on the CDR3 plus reference TRBV7-9 and TRBJ1-4, the full variable domain is DTGVSQNPRHKITKRGQNVTFRCDPISEHNRLYWYRQTLGQGPEFLTYFQNEAQLEKSRLLSDRFSAERPKGSFSTLEIQRTEQGDSAMYLCASSRQGLDEKLFFGSGTQLSVL.